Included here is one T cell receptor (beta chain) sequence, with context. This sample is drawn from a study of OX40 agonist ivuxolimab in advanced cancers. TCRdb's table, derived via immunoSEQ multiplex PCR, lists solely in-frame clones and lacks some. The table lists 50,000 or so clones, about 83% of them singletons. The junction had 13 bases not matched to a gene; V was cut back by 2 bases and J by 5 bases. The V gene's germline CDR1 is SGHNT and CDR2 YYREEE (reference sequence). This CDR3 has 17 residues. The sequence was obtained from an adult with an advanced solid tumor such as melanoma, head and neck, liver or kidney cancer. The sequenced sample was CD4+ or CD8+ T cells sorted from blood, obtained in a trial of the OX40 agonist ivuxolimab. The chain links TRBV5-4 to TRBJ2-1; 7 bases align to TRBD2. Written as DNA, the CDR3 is TGTGCCAGCAGCTTCCTCGGTCGGACTAGTGTGGACAATGAGCAGTTCTTC. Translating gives CASSFLGRTSVDNEQFF.